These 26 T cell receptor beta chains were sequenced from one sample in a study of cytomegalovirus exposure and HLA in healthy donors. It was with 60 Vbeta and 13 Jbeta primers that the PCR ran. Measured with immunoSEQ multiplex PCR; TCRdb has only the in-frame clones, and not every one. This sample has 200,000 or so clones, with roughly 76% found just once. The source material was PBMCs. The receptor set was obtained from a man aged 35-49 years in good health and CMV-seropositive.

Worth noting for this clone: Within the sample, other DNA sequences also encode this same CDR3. CDR3 coding DNA: TGTGCCAGCTCACCACCCACAGGCTACGAGCAGTACTTC. The encoded protein is CASSPPTGYEQYF. The chain couples TRBV18 to TRBJ2-7; a weak D match, TRBD1 (5 bases). Germline CDR1 KGHSH, CDR2 LQKENI. The CDR3 totals 13 residues. Trimming stripped 0 bases from V and 3 bases from J, with 6 bases between.

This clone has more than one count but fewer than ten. This CDR3 reads CASSFGLAGYNEQFF. The CDR3 DNA reads as TGTGCCAGCAGTTTTGGACTAGCGGGCTACAATGAGCAGTTCTTC. V usage is TRBV2 and J usage is TRBJ2-1; 11 bases are shared with TRBD2. Germline V gives CDR1 SNHLY, CDR2 FYNNEI. With 5 bases clipped from V and 3 bases from J, the junction kept 3 bases outside the gene matches. This CDR3 is built from 15 residues.

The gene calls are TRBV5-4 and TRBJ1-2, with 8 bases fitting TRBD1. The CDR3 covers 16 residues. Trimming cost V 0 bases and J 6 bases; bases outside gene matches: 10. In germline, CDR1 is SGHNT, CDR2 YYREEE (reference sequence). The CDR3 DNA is TGTGCCAGCAGCTTGGGTGATAAACAGGGGGGAGATGGCTACACCTTC. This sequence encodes CASSLGDKQGGDGYTF.

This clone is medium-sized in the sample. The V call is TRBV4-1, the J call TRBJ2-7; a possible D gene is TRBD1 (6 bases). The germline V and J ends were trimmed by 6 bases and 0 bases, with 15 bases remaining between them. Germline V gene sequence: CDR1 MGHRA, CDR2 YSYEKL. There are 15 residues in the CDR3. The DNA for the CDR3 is TGCGCCAGCAGTCACAGGGTCGACTACTCCTACGAGCAGTACTTC. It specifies CASSHRVDYSYEQYF.

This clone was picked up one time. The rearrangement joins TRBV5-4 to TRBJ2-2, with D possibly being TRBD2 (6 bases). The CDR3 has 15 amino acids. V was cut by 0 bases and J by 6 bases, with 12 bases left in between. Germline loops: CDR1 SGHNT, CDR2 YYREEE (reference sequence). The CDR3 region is CASSLVGRDPGELFF. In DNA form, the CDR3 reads TGTGCCAGCAGCTTGGTGGGGCGGGATCCCGGGGAGCTGTTTTTT. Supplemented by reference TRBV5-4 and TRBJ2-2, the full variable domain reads ETGVTQSPTHLIKTRGQQVTLRCSSQSGHNTVSWYQQALGQGPQFIFQYYREEENGRGNFPPRFSGLQFPNYSSELNVNALELDDSALYLCASSLVGRDPGELFFGEGSRLTVL.

The CDR3 here is CASSPGLAGRHSYEQYF. CDR3 sequence (DNA): TGCGCCAGCAGCCCGGGACTAGCGGGGCGACACTCCTACGAGCAGTACTTC. This chain connects TRBV4-1 to TRBJ2-7; 13 bases line up with TRBD2. The CDR3 contains 17 residues. V lost 4 bases and J lost 0; bases outside the gene matches: 6. In germline, CDR1 is MGHRA, CDR2 YSYEKL.

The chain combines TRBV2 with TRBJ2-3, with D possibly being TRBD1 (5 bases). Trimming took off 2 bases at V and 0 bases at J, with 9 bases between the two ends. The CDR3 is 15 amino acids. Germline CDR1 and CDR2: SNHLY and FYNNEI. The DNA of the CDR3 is TGTGCCAGCAGTGAACAGGGAACTAGCACAGATACGCAGTATTTT. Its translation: CASSEQGTSTDTQYF.

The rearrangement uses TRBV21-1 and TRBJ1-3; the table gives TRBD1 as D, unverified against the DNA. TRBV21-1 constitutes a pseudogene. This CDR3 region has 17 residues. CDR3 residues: CASSTRQGLGCGNTIYF. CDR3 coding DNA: TGTGCCAGCAGCACCCGACAGGGGTTAGGATGTGGAAACACCATATATTTT.

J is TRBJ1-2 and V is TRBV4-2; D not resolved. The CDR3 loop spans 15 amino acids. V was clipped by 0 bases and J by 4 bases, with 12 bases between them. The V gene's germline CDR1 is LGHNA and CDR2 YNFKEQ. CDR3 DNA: TGTGCCAGCAGCCAAGATTGGGGAGGGAGCTATGGCTACACCTTC. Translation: CASSQDWGGSYGYTF.

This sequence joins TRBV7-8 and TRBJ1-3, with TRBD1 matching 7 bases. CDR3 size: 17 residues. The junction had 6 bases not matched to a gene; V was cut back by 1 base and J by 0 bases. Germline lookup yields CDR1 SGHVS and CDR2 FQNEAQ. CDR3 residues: CASSLGTGVYSGNTIYF. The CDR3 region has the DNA TGTGCCAGCAGCTTAGGGACAGGTGTCTACTCTGGAAACACCATATATTTT. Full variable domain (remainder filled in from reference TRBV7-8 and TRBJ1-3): GAGVSQSPRYKVAKRGQDVALRCDPISGHVSLFWYQQALGQGPEFLTYFQNEAQLDKSGLPSDRFFAERPEGSVSTLKIQRTQQEDSAVYLCASSLGTGVYSGNTIYFGEGSWLTVV.

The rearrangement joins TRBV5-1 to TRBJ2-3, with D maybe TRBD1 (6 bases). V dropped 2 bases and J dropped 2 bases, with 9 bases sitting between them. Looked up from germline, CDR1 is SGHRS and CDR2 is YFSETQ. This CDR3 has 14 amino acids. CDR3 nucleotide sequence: TGCGCCAGCAGCTTAGACAGGCCCACAGATACGCAGTATTTT. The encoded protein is CASSLDRPTDTQYF.

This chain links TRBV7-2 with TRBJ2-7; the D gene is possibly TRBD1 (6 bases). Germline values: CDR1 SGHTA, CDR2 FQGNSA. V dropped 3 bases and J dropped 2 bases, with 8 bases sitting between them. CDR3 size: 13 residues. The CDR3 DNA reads TGTGCCAGCAGCTTTAGGGGGACCTACGAGCAGTACTTC. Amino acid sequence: CASSFRGTYEQYF.

The CDR3 here is CASSLLAGGPGEQFF. CDR3 sequence (DNA): TGTGCCAGCAGCTTGCTAGCGGGGGGGCCGGGTGAGCAGTTCTTC. The chain is built from TRBV7-6 and TRBJ2-1; TRBD2 agrees at 12 bases. V lost 3 bases to trimming and J lost 9 bases; unmatched junction nucleotides: 6. Germline V CDR1 and CDR2: SGHVS, FNYEAQ. The CDR3 spans 15 residues.

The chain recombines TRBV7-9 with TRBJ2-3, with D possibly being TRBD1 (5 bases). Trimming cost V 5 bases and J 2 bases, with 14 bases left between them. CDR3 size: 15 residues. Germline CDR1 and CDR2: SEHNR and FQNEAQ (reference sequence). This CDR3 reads CASSGQGAYTDTQYF. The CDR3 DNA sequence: TGTGCCAGCAGCGGCCAGGGTGCTTACACAGATACGCAGTATTTT.

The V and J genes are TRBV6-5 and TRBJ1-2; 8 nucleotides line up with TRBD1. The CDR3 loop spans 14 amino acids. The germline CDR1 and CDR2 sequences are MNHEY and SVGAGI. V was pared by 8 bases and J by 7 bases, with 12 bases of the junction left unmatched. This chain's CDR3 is CASGQTGALGGYTF. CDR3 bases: TGTGCCAGCGGACAGACAGGGGCCCTAGGTGGCTACACCTTC.

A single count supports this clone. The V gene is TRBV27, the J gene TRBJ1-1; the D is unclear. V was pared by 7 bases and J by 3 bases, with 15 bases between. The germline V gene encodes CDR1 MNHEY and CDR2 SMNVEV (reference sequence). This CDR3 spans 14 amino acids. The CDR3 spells CASMVVLGDTEAFF. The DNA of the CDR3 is TGTGCCAGCATGGTCGTTCTGGGAGACACTGAAGCTTTCTTT.

The CDR3, as DNA: TGTGCCAGCAGCGTAGGGCAGGGGATCGCCTACGAGCAGTACTTC. Protein: CASSVGQGIAYEQYF. V and J are TRBV9 and TRBJ2-7; D may be TRBD1 (6 bases). Trimming shortened V by 0 bases and J by 2 bases, and 12 bases separated the two germline ends. The germline V gene encodes CDR1 SGDLS and CDR2 YYNGEE. This CDR3 spans 15 amino acids.

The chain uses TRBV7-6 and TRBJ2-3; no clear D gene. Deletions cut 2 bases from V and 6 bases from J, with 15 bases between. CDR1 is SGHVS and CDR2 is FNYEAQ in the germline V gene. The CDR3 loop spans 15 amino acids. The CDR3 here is CASSLSFGSTDTQYF. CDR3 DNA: TGTGCCAGCAGCTTATCTTTCGGGTCCACCGATACGCAGTATTTT.

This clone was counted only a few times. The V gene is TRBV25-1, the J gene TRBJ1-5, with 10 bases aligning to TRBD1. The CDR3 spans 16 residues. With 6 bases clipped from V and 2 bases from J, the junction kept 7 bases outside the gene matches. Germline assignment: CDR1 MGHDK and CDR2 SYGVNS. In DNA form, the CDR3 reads TGTGCCAGCAGGGAGACCGGGACAGGGGGCAATCAGCCCCAGCATTTT. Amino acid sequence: CASRETGTGGNQPQHF.

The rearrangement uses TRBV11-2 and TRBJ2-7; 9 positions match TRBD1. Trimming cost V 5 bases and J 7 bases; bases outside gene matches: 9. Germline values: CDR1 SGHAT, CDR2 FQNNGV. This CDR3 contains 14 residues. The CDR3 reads CASSQQGAPGEQYF. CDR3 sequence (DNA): TGTGCCAGCAGCCAACAGGGGGCCCCGGGGGAGCAGTACTTC.

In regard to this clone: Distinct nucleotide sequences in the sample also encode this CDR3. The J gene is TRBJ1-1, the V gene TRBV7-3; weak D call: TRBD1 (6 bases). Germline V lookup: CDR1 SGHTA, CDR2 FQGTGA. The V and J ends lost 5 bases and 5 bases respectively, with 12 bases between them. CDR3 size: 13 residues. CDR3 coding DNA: TGTGCCAGCAGCCTGACGGACAGTACTGAAGCTTTCTTT. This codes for CASSLTDSTEAFF.

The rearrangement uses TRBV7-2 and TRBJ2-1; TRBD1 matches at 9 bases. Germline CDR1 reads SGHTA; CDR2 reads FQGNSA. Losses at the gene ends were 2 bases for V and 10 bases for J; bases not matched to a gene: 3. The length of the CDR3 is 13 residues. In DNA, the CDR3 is TGTGCCAGCAGCTTAAAAACAGGGGGCGAGCAGTTCTTC. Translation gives CASSLKTGGEQFF.

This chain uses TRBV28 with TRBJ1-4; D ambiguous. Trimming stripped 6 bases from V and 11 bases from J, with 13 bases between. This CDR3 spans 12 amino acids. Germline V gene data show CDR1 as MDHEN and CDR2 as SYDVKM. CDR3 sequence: CASRQLSSKLFF. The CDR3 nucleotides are TGTGCCAGCAGACAGCTGAGTAGTAAACTGTTTTTT. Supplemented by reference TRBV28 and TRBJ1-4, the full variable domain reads DVKVTQSSRYLVKRTGEKVFLECVQDMDHENMFWYRQDPGLGLRLIYFSYDVKMKEKGDIPEGYSVSREKKERFSLILESASTNQTSMYLCASRQLSSKLFFGSGTQLSVL.

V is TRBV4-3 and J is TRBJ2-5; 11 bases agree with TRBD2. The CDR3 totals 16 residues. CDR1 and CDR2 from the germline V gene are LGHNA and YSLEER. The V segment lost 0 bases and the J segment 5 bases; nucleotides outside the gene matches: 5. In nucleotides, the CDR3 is TGCGCCAGCAGCCAAGAGGCTAGCGGGGGGCGGGAGACCCAGTACTTC. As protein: CASSQEASGGRETQYF.

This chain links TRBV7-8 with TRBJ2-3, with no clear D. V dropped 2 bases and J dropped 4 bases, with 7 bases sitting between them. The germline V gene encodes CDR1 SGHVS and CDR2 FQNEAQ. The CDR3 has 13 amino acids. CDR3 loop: CASSLYSADTQYF. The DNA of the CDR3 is TGTGCCAGCAGCTTATACTCCGCAGATACGCAGTATTTT.

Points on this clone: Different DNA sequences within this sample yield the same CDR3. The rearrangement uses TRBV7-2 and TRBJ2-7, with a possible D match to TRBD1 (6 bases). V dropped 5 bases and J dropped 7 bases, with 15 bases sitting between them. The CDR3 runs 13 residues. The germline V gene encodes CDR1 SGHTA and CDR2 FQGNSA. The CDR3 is CASSVKGHSEQYF. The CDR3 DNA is TGTGCCAGCAGCGTAAAGGGACATTCTGAGCAGTACTTC.